These T cell receptor beta chains were read from a single sample in a study of identical twins. TCRdb reprocessed the 5' RACE reads with MiXCR, giving one entry per CDR3 protein. Here the sample spans 420,000 or so distinct CDR3 sequences, less than 20% being singletons. Sequencing was done on a sample of naive T cells sorted from blood. Every receptor here comes from a man over 45 in good health. Each CDR3 is given with its conserved first and last residue. Clone size is given for some rows only: seen once, a few or many times, or a class if the clone is expanded.

>many|TRBV20-1
CSARGTSGGSEQYF
>few|TRBV7-2
CASSLALQVTGELFF
>few|TRBV28
CASRPGGYEQYF
>NA|TRBV6-2/TRBV6-3
CASRTGQGADTQYF
>many|TRBV4-1
CASSPGPGTSGNTIYF
>NA|TRBV19
CASYAGQGGYTDTQYF
>many|TRBV14
CASSQATNSPLHF
>few|TRBV20-1
CSAKEGTTSTDTQYF
>NA|TRBV10-3
CAISGDRGGEQYF
>NA|TRBV6-1
CASRSQGFNSPLHF
>few|TRBV2
CASSVPLAGAGIETQYF
>few|TRBV12-3/TRBV12-4
CASGQWGRLAGKLAKNIQYF
>many|TRBV10-3
CAISEVRSGNTQYF
>NA|TRBV6-2/TRBV6-3
CASSYGGRSTDTQYF
>few|TRBV7-2
CASSSTGGPSNEQFF
>few|TRBV11-1
CASSWGTGAGVTDTQYF
>once|TRBV5-4
CASSRGSVVYNEQFF
>NA|TRBV11-2
CASSLDPLSSYNEQFF
>many|TRBV7-9
CASSLDRVNTDTQYF
>once|TRBV6-2/TRBV6-3
CASAAGQGSGETQYF
>NA|TRBV19
CASSPLAGGPFF
>few|TRBV10-3
CAIIKTSGGSSYNEQFF
>NA|TRBV6-2/TRBV6-3
CASIAGMGKEDTQYF
>NA|TRBV4-3
CASSQVGGVEQYF
>few|TRBV7-2
CASSLATAPPYGYTF
>few|TRBV10-3
CAIRKGQGAGELFF
>many|TRBV10-3
CAISVANSPLHF
>NA|TRBV29-1
CSVAGSSEEQYF
>many|TRBV6-1
CASTRTSGGYSSTDTQYF
>NA|TRBV27
CASSHAGQATSYEQYF
>NA|TRBV18
CASSPPARTDTQYF
>few|TRBV7-9
CASSRDLGIPTAFF
>NA|TRBV4-1
CASTRGTDNSPLHF
>few|TRBV7-2
CASSSGGDQYF
>many|TRBV5-1
CASSLEGRGLNSPLHF
>few|TRBV5-1
CASSFVSISGRGEDYGSYNEQFF
>few|TRBV6-5
CASSLLADPRRETQYF
>NA|TRBV7-6
CASSLGVDGAKTEAFF
>many|TRBV5-1
CASSDGNSYEQYF
>NA|TRBV5-1
CASSSTTTGELFF
>NA|TRBV7-9
CASRRTSGRNEQYF
>few|TRBV6-1
CASRGTGAPEQYF